Each of the 22 T cell receptor beta chains below was sequenced from the same sample in a study of cytomegalovirus exposure and HLA in healthy donors. Amplification used 60 Vbeta primers and 13 Jbeta primers. Assay: immunoSEQ multiplex PCR; the TCRdb copy retains only in-frame clones and omits some. The sample has around 190,000 clones, approximately 85% seen once. The sequenced sample consisted of PBMCs. These receptors all come from a woman in her forties or fifties in good health and CMV-seronegative.

CDR3 loop: CASRPGFRGFRTEAFF. The DNA for the CDR3 is TGTGCCAGCAGACCAGGGTTCAGGGGTTTTAGAACTGAAGCTTTCTTT. The rearrangement joins TRBV5-5 to TRBJ1-1; TRBD1 is a possible D gene (6 bases). Trimming removed 5 bases from V and 5 bases from J, with 22 bases in between. Germline-derived CDR1 and CDR2 are SGHKS and YYEKEE (reference sequence). The CDR3 totals 16 residues.

V is TRBV18 and J is TRBJ1-1; D perhaps matches TRBD1 (5 bases). V lost 3 bases to trimming and J lost 8 bases, with 16 bases between them. The germline CDR1 and CDR2 sequences are KGHSH and LQKENI. CDR3 length equals 14 residues. As DNA, the CDR3 is TGTGCCAGCTCACCCGTATCCACAGGTAAAGAAGCTTTCTTT. This codes for CASSPVSTGKEAFF.

The genes are TRBV7-9 and TRBJ2-7, with a possible D match to TRBD2 (5 bases). This CDR3 has 12 residues. V gave up 2 bases and J gave up 7 bases, with 9 bases separating them. Germline V gene sequence: CDR1 SEHNR, CDR2 FQNEAQ (reference sequence). DNA for the CDR3: TGTGCCAGCAGCTTAAATACGGGGGAGCAGTACTTC. It encodes CASSLNTGEQYF.

This clone was seen only once. The rearrangement links TRBV29-1 to TRBJ1-3; 11 positions agree with TRBD1. V lost 4 bases, J lost 5 bases, and 4 bases stayed unmatched. The germline V gene has CDR1 SQVTM and CDR2 ANQGSEA. This CDR3 comprises 14 residues. The CDR3 region is CSVGDRGGRNTIYF. Written as DNA, the CDR3 is TGCAGCGTTGGGGACAGGGGGGGCAGAAACACCATATATTTT. The whole variable domain, filled in from reference TRBV29-1 and TRBJ1-3, reads SAVISQKPSRDICQRGTSLTIQCQVDSQVTMMFWYRQQPGQSLTLIATANQGSEATYESGFVIDKFPISRPNLTFSTLTVSNMSPEDSSIYLCSVGDRGGRNTIYFGEGSWLTVV.

This chain links TRBV7-2 with TRBJ2-2; 7 bases are shared with TRBD2. The germline CDR1 and CDR2 sequences are SGHTA and FQGNSA. V was clipped by 5 bases and J by 6 bases; unmatched bases: 15. The CDR3 spans 17 residues. In DNA, the CDR3 is TGTGCCAGCAGCCCCCCCTTTAGGATGGGGGGGTCCGGGGAGCTGTTTTTT. Its protein is CASSPPFRMGGSGELFF.

V and J are TRBV30 and TRBJ2-1; D might be TRBD2 (6 bases). Trimming cost V 4 bases and J 2 bases, with 15 bases left between them. The CDR3 contains 15 residues. CDR1 is GTSNPN, CDR2 SVGIG, per germline (reference sequence). For the CDR3, the DNA is TGTGCCTGGAAATATGGTGGGAGGACCTACAATGAGCAGTTCTTC. Its translation is CAWKYGGRTYNEQFF.

The chain uses TRBV28 and TRBJ2-3, with D perhaps TRBD2 (6 bases). The length of the CDR3 is 16 residues. Trimming shortened V by 5 bases and J by 3 bases, and 18 bases separated the two germline ends. CDR1 is MDHEN, CDR2 SYDVKM, per germline. The CDR3 protein is CASSDPRDGGTDTQYF. The CDR3 nucleotides are TGTGCCAGCAGTGACCCGAGAGACGGGGGTACAGATACGCAGTATTTT.

The chain is built from TRBV4-1 and TRBJ1-5, with D possibly being TRBD1 (6 bases). V was clipped by 4 bases and J by 4 bases, with 14 bases between them. The CDR3 is made up of 15 amino acids. Germline values: CDR1 MGHRA, CDR2 YSYEKL. The chain's CDR3 is CASSRSGTNNQPQHF. The CDR3 DNA follows: TGCGCCAGCAGCCGATCCGGGACAAATAATCAGCCCCAGCATTTT.

The count of this clone is one. The V gene is TRBV28, the J gene TRBJ2-7, with 7 bases matching TRBD2. Germline V CDR1 and CDR2: MDHEN, SYDVKM. There are 14 residues in the CDR3. Trimming at V came to 2 bases and at J to 3 bases, leaving 4 bases not matched to a gene. CDR3 coding DNA: TGTGCCAGCAGTTTAGCGGGAGTAGTCTACGAGCAGTACTTC. Protein: CASSLAGVVYEQYF.

The sample holds a few counts of this clone. V gene TRBV29-1 combines with J gene TRBJ1-2; D unclear. The ends were cut back, 8 bases at V and 2 bases at J, with 15 bases in the middle. Germline-derived CDR1 and CDR2 are SQVTM and ANQGSEA. The CDR3 has 13 amino acids. In DNA, the CDR3 is TGCAGCCTATACCATGGAGGGAACTATGGCTACACCTTC. It translates to CSLYHGGNYGYTF.

This clone was detected once. V usage is TRBV7-2 and J usage is TRBJ2-3; 7 nucleotides match TRBD2. The CDR3 sequence is 17 residues long. V was pared by 2 bases and J by 2 bases, with 10 bases of the junction left unmatched. CDR1 SGHTA and CDR2 FQGNSA come from the germline V gene. CDR3 in DNA: TGTGCCAGCAGCTTATCGTTCCAAGCGGGGTCCACAGATACGCAGTATTTT. Its protein is CASSLSFQAGSTDTQYF.

The gene calls are TRBV5-4 and TRBJ1-1; D possibly corresponds to TRBD1 (6 bases). The CDR3 runs 13 residues. Trimming removed 0 bases from V and 11 bases from J, with 14 bases in between. CDR1 and CDR2 from the germline V gene are SGHNT and YYREEE (reference sequence). The CDR3 DNA follows: TGTGCCAGCAGCTTGGAAACAGGGAATGCGGCTTTCTTT. It translates to CASSLETGNAAFF.

The genes are TRBV5-4 and TRBJ2-1; 10 positions match TRBD1. The CDR3 has 15 residues. CDR1 SGHNT and CDR2 YYREEE come from the germline V gene (reference sequence). V gave up 4 bases and J gave up 5 bases; unmatched junction bases: 6. The CDR3 sequence: CASSNRDRGNNEQFF. The CDR3, as DNA: TGTGCCAGCAGCAACCGGGACAGGGGCAACAATGAGCAGTTCTTC.

This clone has a handful of counts. CDR3 DNA sequence: TGTGCCAGCAGGTACGATCAAGCGGGAAACACTGAAGCTTTCTTT. It yields the protein CASRYDQAGNTEAFF. The chain recombines TRBV6-5 with TRBJ1-1; no definite D call. Looked up from germline, CDR1 is MNHEY and CDR2 is SVGAGI. The CDR3 is made up of 15 amino acids. The V and J ends lost 6 bases and 2 bases respectively, with 16 bases between them.

V gene TRBV6-5 combines with J gene TRBJ1-2; D remains unclear. V was trimmed by 6 bases and J by 2 bases, leaving 13 bases between them. Germline V gene data show CDR1 as MNHEY and CDR2 as SVGAGI. CDR3 length: 14 amino acids. As DNA, the CDR3 is TGTGCCAGCAGCATCTTAGCGTCCAACTATGGCTACACCTTC. Amino acid sequence: CASSILASNYGYTF.

This chain uses TRBV27 with TRBJ1-5; D is possibly TRBD1 (5 bases). CDR3 length: 17 amino acids. Between the trimmed V and J ends, which lost 5 bases and 0 bases, there was a span of 17 bases. Germline V gives CDR1 MNHEY, CDR2 SMNVEV (reference sequence). CDR3 sequence (DNA): TGTGCCAGCAGTGGGCAGGGTAGGGGATATAGCAATCAGCCCCAGCATTTT. It encodes CASSGQGRGYSNQPQHF.

The chain recombines TRBV10-3 with TRBJ2-2; 7 bases line up with TRBD1. The length of the CDR3 is 15 residues. V lost 6 bases to trimming and J lost 7 bases; unmatched junction nucleotides: 11. In germline, CDR1 is ENHRY, CDR2 SYGVKD. CDR3 sequence: CAIRPQTGMVGELFF. The CDR3 DNA follows: TGTGCCATCAGGCCCCAGACAGGGATGGTCGGGGAGCTGTTTTTT.

This clone was observed a single time. V usage is TRBV2 and J usage is TRBJ2-1, with a weak D call TRBD1 (6 bases). The V end was cut by 0 bases, the J end by 8 bases, with 17 bases between. This CDR3 region has 16 residues. The germline CDR1 and CDR2 sequences are SNHLY and FYNNEI. This CDR3 is CASSEAWGRGTDEQFF. The CDR3 DNA reads TGTGCCAGCAGTGAAGCGTGGGGCAGGGGTACGGATGAGCAGTTCTTC.

The chain combines TRBV10-3 with TRBJ1-2; 10 bases line up with TRBD1. V lost 9 bases, J lost 6 bases, and 7 bases stayed unmatched. In germline, CDR1 is ENHRY, CDR2 SYGVKD. The CDR3 is 13 amino acids. The CDR3 reads CAIWTGGKNGYTF. The CDR3 DNA reads TGTGCCATTTGGACAGGGGGTAAGAATGGCTACACCTTC.

This chain links TRBV7-9 with TRBJ1-1, with 8 bases identical to TRBD1. This CDR3 contains 14 residues. Per germline, CDR1 SEHNR and CDR2 FQNEAQ (reference sequence). Trimming at V came to 5 bases and at J to 1 base, leaving 3 bases not matched to a gene. CDR3 sequence (DNA): TGTGCCAGCAGCCCGGGACAGGCGAACACTGAAGCTTTCTTT. Translation gives CASSPGQANTEAFF.

This chain connects TRBV5-1 to TRBJ1-2; 9 bases fit TRBD1. Trimming at V came to 7 bases and at J to 4 bases, leaving 11 bases not matched to a gene. The length of the CDR3 is 15 residues. Per germline, CDR1 SGHRS and CDR2 YFSETQ. This CDR3 is CASSQGQGLRYGYTF. The CDR3 DNA follows: TGCGCCAGCTCACAGGGACAGGGACTCCGCTATGGCTACACCTTC.

The chain has TRBV5-4 and TRBJ2-3; 7 nucleotides match TRBD2. Germline CDR1 reads SGHNT; CDR2 reads YYREEE (reference sequence). The length of the CDR3 is 16 residues. V gave up 4 bases and J gave up 4 bases; unmatched junction bases: 12. CDR3 nucleotides: TGTGCCAGCAGCCCGGGGAGGGGAGTAGGCGCAGATACGCAGTATTTT. It yields the protein CASSPGRGVGADTQYF.